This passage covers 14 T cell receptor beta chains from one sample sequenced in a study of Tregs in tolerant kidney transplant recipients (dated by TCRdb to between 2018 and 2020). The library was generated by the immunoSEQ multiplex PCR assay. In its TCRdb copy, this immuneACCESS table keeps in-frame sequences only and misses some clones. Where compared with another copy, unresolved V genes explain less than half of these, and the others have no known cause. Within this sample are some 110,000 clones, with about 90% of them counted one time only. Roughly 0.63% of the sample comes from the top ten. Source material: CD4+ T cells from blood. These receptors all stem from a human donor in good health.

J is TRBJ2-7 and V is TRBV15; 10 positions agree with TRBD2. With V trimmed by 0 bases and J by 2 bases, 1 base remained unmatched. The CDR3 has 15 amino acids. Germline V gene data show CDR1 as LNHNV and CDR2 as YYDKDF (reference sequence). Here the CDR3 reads CATSRELAGTYEQYF. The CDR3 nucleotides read TGTGCCACCAGCAGAGAACTAGCGGGAACCTACGAGCAGTACTTC.

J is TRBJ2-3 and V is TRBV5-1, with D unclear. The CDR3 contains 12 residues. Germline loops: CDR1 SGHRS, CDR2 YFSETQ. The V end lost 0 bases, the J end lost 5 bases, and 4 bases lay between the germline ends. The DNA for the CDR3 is TGCGCCAGCAGCTTGGAAGGAGATACGCAGTATTTT. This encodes CASSLEGDTQYF.

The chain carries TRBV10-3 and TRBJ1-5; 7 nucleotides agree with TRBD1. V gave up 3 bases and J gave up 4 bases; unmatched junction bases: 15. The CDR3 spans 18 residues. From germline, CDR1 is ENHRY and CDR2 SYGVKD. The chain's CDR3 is CAISDMRGPLPPNQPQHF. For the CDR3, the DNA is TGTGCCATCAGTGATATGAGGGGGCCACTACCACCAAATCAGCCCCAGCATTTT.

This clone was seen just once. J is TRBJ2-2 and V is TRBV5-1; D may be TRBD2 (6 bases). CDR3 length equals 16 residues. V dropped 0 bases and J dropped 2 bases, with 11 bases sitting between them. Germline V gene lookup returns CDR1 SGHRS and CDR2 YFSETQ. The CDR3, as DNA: TGCGCCAGCAGCTTGGATCCAGCGGGTAACACCGGGGAGCTGTTTTTT. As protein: CASSLDPAGNTGELFF.

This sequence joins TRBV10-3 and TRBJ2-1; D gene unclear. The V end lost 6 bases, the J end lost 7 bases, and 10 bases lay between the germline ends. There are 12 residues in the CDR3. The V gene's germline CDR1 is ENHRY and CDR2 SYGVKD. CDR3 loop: CAIRAELNEQFF. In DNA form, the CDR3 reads TGTGCCATCAGGGCAGAGTTGAATGAGCAGTTCTTC.

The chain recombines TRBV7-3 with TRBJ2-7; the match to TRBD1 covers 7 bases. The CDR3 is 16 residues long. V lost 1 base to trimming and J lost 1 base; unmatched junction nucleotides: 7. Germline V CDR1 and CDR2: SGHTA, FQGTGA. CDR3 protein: CASSLMRTGVSYEQYF. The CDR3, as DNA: TGTGCCAGCAGCTTAATGAGGACAGGAGTTTCCTACGAGCAGTACTTC.

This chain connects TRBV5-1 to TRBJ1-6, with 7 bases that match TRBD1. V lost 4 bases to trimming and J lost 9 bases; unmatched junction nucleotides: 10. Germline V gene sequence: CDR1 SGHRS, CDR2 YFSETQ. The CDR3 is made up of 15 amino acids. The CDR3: CASSPSTGQGSPLHF. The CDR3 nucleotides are TGCGCCAGCAGCCCTTCGACAGGGCAAGGTTCACCCCTCCACTTT. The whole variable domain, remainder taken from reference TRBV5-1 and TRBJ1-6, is KAGVTQTPRYLIKTRGQQVTLSCSPISGHRSVSWYQQTPGQGLQFLFEYFSETQRNKGNFPGRFSGRQFSNSRSEMNVSTLELGDSALYLCASSPSTGQGSPLHFGNGTRLTVT.

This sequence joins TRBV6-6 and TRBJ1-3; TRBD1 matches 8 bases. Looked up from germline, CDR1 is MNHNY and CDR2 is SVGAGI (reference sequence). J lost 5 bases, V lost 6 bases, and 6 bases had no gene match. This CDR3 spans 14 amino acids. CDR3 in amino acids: CASRKDRVRNTIYF. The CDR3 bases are TGTGCCAGCAGGAAGGACAGGGTCAGAAACACCATATATTTT.

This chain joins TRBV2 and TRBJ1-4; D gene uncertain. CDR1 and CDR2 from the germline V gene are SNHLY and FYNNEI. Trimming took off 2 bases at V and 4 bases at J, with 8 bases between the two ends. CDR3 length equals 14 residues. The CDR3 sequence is CASSEMAVNEKLFF. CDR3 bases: TGTGCCAGCAGTGAAATGGCCGTTAATGAAAAACTGTTTTTT.

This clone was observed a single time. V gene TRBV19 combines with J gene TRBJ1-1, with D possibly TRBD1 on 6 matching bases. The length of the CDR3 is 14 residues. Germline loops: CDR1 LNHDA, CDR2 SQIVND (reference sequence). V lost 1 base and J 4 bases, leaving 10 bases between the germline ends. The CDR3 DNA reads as TGTGCCAGTAGTATAGGAGGGGGGGTCACTGAAGCTTTCTTT. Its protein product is CASSIGGGVTEAFF.

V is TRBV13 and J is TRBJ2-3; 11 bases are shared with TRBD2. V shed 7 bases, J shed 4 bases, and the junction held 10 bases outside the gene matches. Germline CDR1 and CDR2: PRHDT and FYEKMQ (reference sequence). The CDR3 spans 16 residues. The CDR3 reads CASTVTSGSVPDTQYF. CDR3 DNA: TGTGCCAGCACCGTAACTAGCGGGAGCGTCCCAGATACGCAGTATTTT.

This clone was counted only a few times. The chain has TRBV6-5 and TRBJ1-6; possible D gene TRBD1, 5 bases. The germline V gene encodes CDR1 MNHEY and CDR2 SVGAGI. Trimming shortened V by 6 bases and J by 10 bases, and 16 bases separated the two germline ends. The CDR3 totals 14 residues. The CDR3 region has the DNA TGTGCCAGCAGCCCGGGGCCGGGAGAGTCACCCCTCCACTTT. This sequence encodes CASSPGPGESPLHF.

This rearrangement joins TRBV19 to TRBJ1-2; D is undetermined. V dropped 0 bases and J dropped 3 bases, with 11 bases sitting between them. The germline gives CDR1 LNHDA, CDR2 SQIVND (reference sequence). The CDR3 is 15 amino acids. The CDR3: CASSIEAPADYGYTF. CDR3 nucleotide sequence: TGTGCCAGTAGTATAGAGGCTCCCGCTGACTATGGCTACACCTTC.

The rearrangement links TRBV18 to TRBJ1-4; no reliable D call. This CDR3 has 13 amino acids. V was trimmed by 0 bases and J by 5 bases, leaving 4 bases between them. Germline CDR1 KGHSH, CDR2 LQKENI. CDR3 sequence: CASSPPGNEKLFF. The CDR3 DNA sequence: TGTGCCAGCTCACCACCAGGCAATGAAAAACTGTTTTTT. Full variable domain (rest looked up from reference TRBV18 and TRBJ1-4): NAGVMQNPRHLVRRRGQEARLRCSPMKGHSHVYWYRQLPEEGLKFMVYLQKENIIDESGMPKERFSAEFPKEGPSILRIQQVVRGDSAAYFCASSPPGNEKLFFGSGTQLSVL.